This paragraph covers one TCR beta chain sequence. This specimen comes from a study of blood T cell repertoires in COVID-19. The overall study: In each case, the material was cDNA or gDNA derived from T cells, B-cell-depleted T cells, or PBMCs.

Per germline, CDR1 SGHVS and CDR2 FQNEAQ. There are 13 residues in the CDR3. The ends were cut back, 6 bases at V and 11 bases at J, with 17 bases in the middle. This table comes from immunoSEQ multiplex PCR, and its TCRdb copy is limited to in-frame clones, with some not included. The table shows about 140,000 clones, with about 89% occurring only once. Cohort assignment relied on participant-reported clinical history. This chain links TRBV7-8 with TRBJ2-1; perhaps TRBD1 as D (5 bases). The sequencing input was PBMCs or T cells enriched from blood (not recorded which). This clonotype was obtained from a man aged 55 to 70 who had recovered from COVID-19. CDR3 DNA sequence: TGTGCCAGCAGTCCCCCTTCGACAGTGCAGCAGTTCTTC. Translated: CASSPPSTVQQFF.